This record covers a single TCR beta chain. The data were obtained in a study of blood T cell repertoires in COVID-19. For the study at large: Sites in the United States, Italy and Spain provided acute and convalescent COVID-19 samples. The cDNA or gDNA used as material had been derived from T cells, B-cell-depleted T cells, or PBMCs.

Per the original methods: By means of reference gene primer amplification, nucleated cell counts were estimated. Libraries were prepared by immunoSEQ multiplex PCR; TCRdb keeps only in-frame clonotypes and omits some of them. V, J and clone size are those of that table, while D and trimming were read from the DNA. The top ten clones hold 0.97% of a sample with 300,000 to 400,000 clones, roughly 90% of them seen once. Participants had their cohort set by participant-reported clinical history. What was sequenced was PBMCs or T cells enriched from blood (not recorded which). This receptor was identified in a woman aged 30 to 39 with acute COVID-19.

The DNA for the CDR3 is TGTGCCAGCAGCCAGGACGGGACAGTCTATGGCTACACCTTC. Translating gives CASSQDGTVYGYTF. V is TRBV3-1 (or the pseudogene TRBV3-2) and J is TRBJ1-2; TRBD1 matches at 7 bases. This CDR3 is built from 14 residues. J gave up 4 bases and V 3 bases, and 5 bases lay outside the gene matches. Germline V gene lookup returns CDR1 LGHDT and CDR2 YNNKEL (reference sequence).